The subject of this entry is one T cell receptor beta chain. Time point noted: persistent/refractory GD, antithyroid drugs over 5 years with positive TRAb. The authors made the TCR library using RNA they extracted from PBMCs. This entry comes from a study of regulatory T cells in long-lasting Graves disease. Arm-PCR of CDR3 regions and iRepertoire HTBI primers were used to build TCR beta libraries. TCRdb re-analysed the multiplex PCR reads in MiXCR, keeping a single row per CDR3 protein. Here the sample spans approximately 500,000 distinct CDR3 sequences, around a fifth being singletons. The CDR3 loop spans 14 amino acids. V gave up 6 bases and J gave up 8 bases; unmatched junction bases: 9. Germline V CDR1 and CDR2: SGHRS, YFSETQ.

The rearrangement uses TRBV5-1 and TRBJ1-1; 11 bases are a match to TRBD1. The source is a female donor with Graves disease. Sequences were derived from peripheral blood mononuclear cells (PBMCs), sampled when the disease was refractory, from a patient treated with antithyroid drugs. CDR3 sequence reads: CASNTGTGGLEAFF. In DNA form, the CDR3 reads TGCGCCAGCAACACTGGGACAGGGGGTCTCGAAGCTTTCTTT.